This record covers a single T cell receptor beta chain. The sample originates from a study of blood T cell repertoires in COVID-19. On the study more broadly: COVID-19 samples collected from the United States, Italy and Spain covered acute and convalescent phases. Sources were T cells, B-cell-depleted T cells, or PBMCs; the material itself was cDNA or gDNA.

The CDR3 sequence is 13 residues long. Germline CDR1 reads SNHLY; CDR2 reads FYNNEI. V shed 6 bases and J 8 bases; nucleotides not matched to a gene: 9. In the source study's methods: How many nucleated cells were present was estimated from reference gene primer amplification. Produced via immunoSEQ multiplex PCR; TCRdb's table is partial and in-frame only. V, J and clone size reflect that table, while D and trimming were determined from the DNA. Of roughly 180,000 clones in the sample, approximately 80% were seen once. This clonotype was obtained from a woman aged 50 to 60 with active or convalescent COVID-19. Sequencing was done on a sample of peripheral blood. This chain joins TRBV2 and TRBJ1-2, with TRBD1 matching 7 bases. The CDR3 sequence is CASRGDRVGGYTF. CDR3 DNA sequence: TGTGCCAGCAGGGGAGACAGGGTGGGCGGCTACACCTTC.